The clone carrying this TCR beta chain was detected only a few times. CDR3 size: 13 residues. The V gene's germline CDR1 is MGHDK and CDR2 SYGVNS. V was cut by 2 bases and J by 6 bases, with 5 bases left in between. TCRdb ran MiXCR on the 5' RACE reads and lists one entry per CDR3 protein. The sample yields approximately 30,000 distinct CDR3 sequences, roughly 25% seen once. The gene calls are TRBV25-1 and TRBJ1-6, with no clear D. The clonotype originates from a female donor with breast cancer. Sequenced input: memory CD4+ T cells sorted from blood. Subset given: memory CD4+ T cells, CD4+CD45RO+CD25-. CDR3 sequence reads: CASSEGVNSPLHF. Here the CDR3 DNA reads TGTGCCAGCAGTGAAGGGGTTAATTCACCCCTCCACTTT. The variable domain in full, completed from reference TRBV25-1 and TRBJ1-6, reads EADIYQTPRYLVIGTGKKITLECSQTMGHDKMYWYQQDPGMELHLIHYSYGVNSTEKGDLSSESTVSRIRTEHFPLTLESARPSHTSQYLCASSEGVNSPLHFGNGTRLTVT.